This T cell receptor beta chain was captured by sequencing in a study of radiation and T cells in renal cell carcinoma. Time point described: baseline pretreatment blood. Treatment meaning: 15 Gy SBRT to primary tumor, nephrectomy 4 weeks later. The method was immunoSEQ multiplex PCR; TCRdb's version includes in-frame clones alone and lacks a portion of them. The top ten clones hold 3% of a sample with approximately 120,000 clones, approximately 80% of them seen once. V was trimmed by 4 bases and J by 8 bases, leaving 14 bases between them. Germline-derived CDR1 and CDR2 are MNHNS and SASEGT. The CDR3 spans 13 residues.

The source is a woman aged 55-70 years with renal cell carcinoma. The chain combines TRBV6-1 with TRBJ1-1; D gene uncertain. The sample consisted of blood, taken from a patient whose treatment included radiotherapy and nephrectomy. CDR3 bases: TGTGCCAGCAGTGTTGGAGGATGGGCCGAAGCTTTCTTT. The encoded protein is CASSVGGWAEAFF.